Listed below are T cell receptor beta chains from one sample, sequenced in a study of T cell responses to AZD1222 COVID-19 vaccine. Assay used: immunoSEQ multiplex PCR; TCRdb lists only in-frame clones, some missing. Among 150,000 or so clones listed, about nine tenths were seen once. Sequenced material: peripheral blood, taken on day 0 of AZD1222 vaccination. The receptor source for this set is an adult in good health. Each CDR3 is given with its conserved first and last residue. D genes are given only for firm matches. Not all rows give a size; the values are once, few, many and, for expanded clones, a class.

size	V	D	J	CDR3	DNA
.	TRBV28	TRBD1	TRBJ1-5	CASSDTRGDQPQHF	TGTGCCAGCAGCGACACCAGGGGGGATCAGCCCCAGCATTTT
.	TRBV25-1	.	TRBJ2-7	CASSEYRAYEQYF	TGTGCCAGCAGTGAATATAGGGCCTACGAGCAGTACTTC
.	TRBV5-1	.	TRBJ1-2	CASSLEGDTYGYTF	TGCGCCAGCAGCTTGGAAGGGGACACCTATGGCTACACCTTC
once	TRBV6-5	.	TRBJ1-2	CASSPRNYGYTF	TGTGCCAGCAGTCCCCGAAATTATGGCTACACCTTC
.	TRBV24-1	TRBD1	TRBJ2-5	CATSDATFRDRDQETQYF	TGTGCCACCAGTGACGCTACTTTCCGGGACAGGGATCAAGAGACCCAGTACTTC
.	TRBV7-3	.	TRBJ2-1	CASSLSSASYNEQFF	TGTGCCAGCAGCTTGTCGTCAGCCTCCTACAATGAGCAGTTCTTC
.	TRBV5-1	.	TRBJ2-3	CASSSSLGVVDTQYF	TGCGCCAGCAGCTCGAGTTTGGGGGTCGTAGATACGCAGTATTTT
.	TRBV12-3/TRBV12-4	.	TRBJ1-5	CASSLGTNQPQHF	TGTGCCAGCAGTCTCGGAACTAATCAGCCCCAGCATTTT
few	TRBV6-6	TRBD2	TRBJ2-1	CASSLSGPIYNEQFF	TGTGCCAGCAGTCTTAGCGGGCCCATATACAATGAGCAGTTCTTC
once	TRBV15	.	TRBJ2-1	CATSNPGRIDNEQFF	TGTGCCACCAGCAATCCAGGACGGATAGACAATGAGCAGTTCTTC
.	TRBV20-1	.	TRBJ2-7	CSATDDSDYEQYF	TGCAGTGCTACTGATGACAGTGACTACGAGCAGTACTTC
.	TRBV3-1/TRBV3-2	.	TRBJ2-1	CASSQFSYNEQFF	TGTGCCAGCAGCCAATTTTCATACAATGAGCAGTTCTTC
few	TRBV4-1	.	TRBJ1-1	CASSQDSWQRNTEAFF	TGCGCCAGCAGCCAAGATTCGTGGCAGAGGAACACTGAAGCTTTCTTT
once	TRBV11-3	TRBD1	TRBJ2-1	CASSQGASSYNEQFF	TGTGCCAGCAGCCAGGGGGCTAGCTCCTACAATGAGCAGTTCTTC
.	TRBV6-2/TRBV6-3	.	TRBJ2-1	CASSYARAIGNEQFF	TGTGCCAGCAGTTACGCCCGGGCGATAGGGAATGAGCAGTTCTTC